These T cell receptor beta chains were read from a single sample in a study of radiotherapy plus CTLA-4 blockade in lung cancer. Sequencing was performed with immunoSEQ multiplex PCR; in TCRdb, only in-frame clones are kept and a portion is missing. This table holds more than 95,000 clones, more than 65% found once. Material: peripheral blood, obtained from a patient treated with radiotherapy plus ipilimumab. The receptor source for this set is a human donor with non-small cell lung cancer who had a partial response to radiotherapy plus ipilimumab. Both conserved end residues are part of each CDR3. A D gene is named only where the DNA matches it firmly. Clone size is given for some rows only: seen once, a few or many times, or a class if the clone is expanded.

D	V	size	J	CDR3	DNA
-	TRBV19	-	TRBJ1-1	CASSIEWQGKTEAFF	TGTGCCAGTAGTATAGAGTGGCAGGGGAAAACTGAAGCTTTCTTT
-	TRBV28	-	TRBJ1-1	CASSRVQINTEAFF	TGTGCCAGCAGCCGTGTACAGATAAACACTGAAGCTTTCTTT
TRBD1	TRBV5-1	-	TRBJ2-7	CASSLGTGDSTYEQYF	TGCGCCAGCAGCTTGGGGACAGGCGATTCTACCTACGAGCAGTACTTC
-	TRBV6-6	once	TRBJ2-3	CASGDRDTQYF	TGTGCCAGCGGAGACAGGGATACGCAGTATTTT
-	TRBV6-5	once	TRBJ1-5	CASSLNRVQPQHF	TGTGCCAGCAGCCTCAACAGGGTTCAGCCCCAGCATTTT
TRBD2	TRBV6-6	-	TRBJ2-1	CASSFELAGGNNEQFF	TGTGCCAGCAGTTTCGAACTAGCGGGAGGCAACAATGAGCAGTTCTTC
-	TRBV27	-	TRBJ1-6	CASSLGRGFDSPLHF	TGTGCCAGCAGTTTAGGCCGGGGATTCGATTCACCCCTCCACTTT
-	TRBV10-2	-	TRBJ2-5	CASSAGRLETQYF	TGCGCCAGCAGTGCCGGGAGATTAGAGACCCAGTACTTC
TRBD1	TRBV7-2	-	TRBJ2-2	CASSFGTGLPGELFF	TGTGCCAGCAGCTTTGGGACAGGGCTTCCCGGGGAGCTGTTTTTT
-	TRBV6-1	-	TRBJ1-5	CASSTQQNQPQHF	TGTGCCAGCAGTACGCAACAAAATCAGCCCCAGCATTTT
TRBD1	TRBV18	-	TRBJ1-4	CASSPGQGGRATNEKLFF	TGTGCCAGCTCACCGGGACAGGGGGGAAGAGCAACTAATGAAAAACTGTTTTTT
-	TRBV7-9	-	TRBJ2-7	CASSLATENEQYF	TGTGCCAGCAGCTTAGCCACGGAGAACGAGCAGTACTTC
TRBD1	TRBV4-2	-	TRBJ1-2	CASSRTGTEYGYTF	TGTGCCAGCAGCCGAACCGGGACAGAATATGGCTACACCTTC
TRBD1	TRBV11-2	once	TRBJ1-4	CASSALGGWEKLFF	TGTGCCAGCAGCGCCCTAGGGGGCTGGGAAAAACTGTTTTTT
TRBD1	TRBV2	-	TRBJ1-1	CASSTQGATEAFF	TGTGCCAGCAGTACGCAGGGGGCAACTGAAGCTTTCTTT
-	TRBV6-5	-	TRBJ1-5	CASSYLGGRDQPQHF	TGTGCCAGCAGTTACCTCGGGGGAAGGGATCAGCCCCAGCATTTT
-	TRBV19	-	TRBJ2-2	CASSLIRNTGELFF	TGTGCCAGTAGCCTGATCAGAAACACCGGGGAGCTGTTTTTT
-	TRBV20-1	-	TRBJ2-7	CSAKSTTVQYF	TGCAGTGCCAAGAGCACTACCGTGCAGTACTTC
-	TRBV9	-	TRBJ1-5	CASSVSPGDNQPQHF	TGTGCCAGCAGCGTAAGTCCAGGCGACAATCAGCCCCAGCATTTT
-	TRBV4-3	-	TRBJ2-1	CASSKSASSYNEQFF	TGCGCCAGCAGCAAAAGCGCGTCCTCCTACAATGAGCAGTTCTTC
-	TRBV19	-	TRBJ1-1	CASSPQGWGGNTEAFF	TGTGCCAGTAGTCCCCAGGGTTGGGGGGGGAACACTGAAGCTTTCTTT
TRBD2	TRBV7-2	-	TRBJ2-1	CASTPAQQRGGGFF	TGTGCCAGCACCCCCGCCCAACAGCGGGGGGGTGGGTTCTTC
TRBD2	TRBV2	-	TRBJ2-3	CASSEGGGRATDTQYF	TGTGCCAGCAGTGAGGGGGGCGGGAGGGCCACTGATACGCAGTATTTT
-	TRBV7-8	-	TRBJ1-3	CASSSGRGNTIYF	TGTGCCAGCAGCTCAGGCCGGGGGAACACCATATATTTT
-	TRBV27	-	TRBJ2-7	CASRLKLDLSYEQYF	TGTGCCAGCAGACTAAAGTTGGACTTATCCTACGAGCAGTACTTC
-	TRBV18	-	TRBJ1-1	CASSPESHVAGTEAFF	TGTGCCAGCTCACCGGAGAGCCACGTCGCGGGCACTGAAGCTTTCTTT
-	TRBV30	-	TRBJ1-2	CAWSTPEGVAGYGYTF	TGTGCCTGGAGTACCCCAGAGGGGGTAGCAGGCTATGGCTACACCTTC
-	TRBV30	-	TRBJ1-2	CAWSVGANYGYTF	TGTGCCTGGAGTGTGGGAGCTAACTATGGCTACACCTTC
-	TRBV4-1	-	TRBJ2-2	CASSQGFFKTGELFF	TGCGCCAGCAGCCAAGGTTTCTTTAAAACCGGGGAGCTGTTTTTT
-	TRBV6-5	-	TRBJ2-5	CALWRSLQETQYF	TGTGCCCTTTGGAGAAGTCTGCAAGAGACCCAGTACTTC
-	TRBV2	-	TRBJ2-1	CASGKGDYYNEQFF	TGTGCCAGCGGAAAAGGGGATTACTACAATGAGCAGTTCTTC
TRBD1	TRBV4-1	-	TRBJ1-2	CASSPQKSEGQLRYGYTF	TGCGCCAGCAGCCCTCAAAAGAGTGAGGGACAGCTCCGCTATGGCTACACCTTC